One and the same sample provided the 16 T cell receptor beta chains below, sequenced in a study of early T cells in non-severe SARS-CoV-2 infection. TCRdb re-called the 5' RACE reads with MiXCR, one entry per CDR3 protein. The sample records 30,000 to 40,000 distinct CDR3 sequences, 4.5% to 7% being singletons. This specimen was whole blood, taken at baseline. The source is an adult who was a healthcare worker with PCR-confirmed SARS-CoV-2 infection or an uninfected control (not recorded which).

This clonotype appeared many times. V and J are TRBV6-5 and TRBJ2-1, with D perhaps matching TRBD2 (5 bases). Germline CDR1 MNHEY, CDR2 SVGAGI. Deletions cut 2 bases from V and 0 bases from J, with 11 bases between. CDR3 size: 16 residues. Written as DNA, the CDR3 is TGTGCCAGCAGTTACGAGGGCCCCTCCTCCTACAATGAGCAGTTCTTC. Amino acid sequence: CASSYEGPSSYNEQFF.

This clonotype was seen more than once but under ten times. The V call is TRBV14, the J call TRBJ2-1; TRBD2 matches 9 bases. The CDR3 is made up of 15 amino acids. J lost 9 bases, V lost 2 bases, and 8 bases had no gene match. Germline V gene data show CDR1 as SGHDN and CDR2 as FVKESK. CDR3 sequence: CASSQMAGGPIEQFF. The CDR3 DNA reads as TGTGCCAGCAGCCAAATGGCGGGGGGGCCGATTGAGCAGTTCTTC.

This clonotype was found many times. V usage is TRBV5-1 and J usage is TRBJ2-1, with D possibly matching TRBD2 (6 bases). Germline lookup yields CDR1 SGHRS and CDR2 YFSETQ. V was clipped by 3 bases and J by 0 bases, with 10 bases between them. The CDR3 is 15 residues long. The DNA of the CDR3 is TGCGCCAGCAGCTCGGGACTTAGCTCCTACAATGAGCAGTTCTTC. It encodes CASSSGLSSYNEQFF.

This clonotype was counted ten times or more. CDR3 in amino acids: CAIRMGLGDYEQYF. CDR3 coding DNA: TGTGCCATCAGGATGGGACTAGGGGACTACGAGCAGTACTTC. The rearrangement joins TRBV10-3 to TRBJ2-7; 8 bases are a match to TRBD2. CDR1 and CDR2 from the germline V gene are ENHRY and SYGVKD. J lost 3 bases, V lost 6 bases, and 7 bases had no gene match. This CDR3 is built from 14 residues.

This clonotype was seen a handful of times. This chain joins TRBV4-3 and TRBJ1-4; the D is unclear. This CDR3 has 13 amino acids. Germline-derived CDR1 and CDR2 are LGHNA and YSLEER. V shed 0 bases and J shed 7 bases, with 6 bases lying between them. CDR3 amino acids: CASSQDRGEKLFF. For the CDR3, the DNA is TGCGCCAGCAGCCAAGACCGGGGTGAAAAACTGTTTTTT.

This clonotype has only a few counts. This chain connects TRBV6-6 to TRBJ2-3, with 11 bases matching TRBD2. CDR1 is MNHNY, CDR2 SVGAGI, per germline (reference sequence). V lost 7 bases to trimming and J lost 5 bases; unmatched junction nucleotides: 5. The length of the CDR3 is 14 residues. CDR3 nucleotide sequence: TGTGCCAGCACGCTAGCGGGAGGAGGAGATACGCAGTATTTT. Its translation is CASTLAGGGDTQYF.

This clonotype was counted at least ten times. The CDR3 loop reads CASSYGGLEQFF. For the CDR3, the DNA is TGTGCCAGCAGTTACGGGGGGCTTGAGCAGTTCTTC. The rearrangement links TRBV6-5 to TRBJ2-1, with D possibly being TRBD1 or TRBD2 (6 bases each). With 2 bases removed from V and 9 bases from J, the gap between germline ends came to 8 bases. CDR1 and CDR2 from the germline V gene are MNHEY and SVGAGI. The CDR3 extends over 12 amino acids.

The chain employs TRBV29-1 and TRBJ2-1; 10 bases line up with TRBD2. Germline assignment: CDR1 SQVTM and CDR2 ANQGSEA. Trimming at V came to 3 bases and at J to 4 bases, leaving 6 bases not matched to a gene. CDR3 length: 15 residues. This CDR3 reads CSVEGPSGGYNEQFF. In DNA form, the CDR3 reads TGCAGCGTTGAGGGTCCTAGCGGGGGTTACAATGAGCAGTTCTTC.

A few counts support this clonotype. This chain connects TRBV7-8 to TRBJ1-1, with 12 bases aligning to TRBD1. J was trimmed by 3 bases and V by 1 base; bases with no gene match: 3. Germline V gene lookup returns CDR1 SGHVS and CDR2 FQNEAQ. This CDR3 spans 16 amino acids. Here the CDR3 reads CASSLVGQGAYTEAFF. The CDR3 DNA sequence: TGTGCCAGCAGCTTAGTGGGACAGGGGGCGTACACTGAAGCTTTCTTT.

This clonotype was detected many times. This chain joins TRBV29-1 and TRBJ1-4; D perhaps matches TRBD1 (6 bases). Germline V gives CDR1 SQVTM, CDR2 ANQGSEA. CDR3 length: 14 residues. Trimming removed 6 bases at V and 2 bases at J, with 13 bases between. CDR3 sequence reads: CSVAPGATNEKLFF. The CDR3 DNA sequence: TGCAGCGTCGCTCCAGGGGCCACTAATGAAAAACTGTTTTTT.

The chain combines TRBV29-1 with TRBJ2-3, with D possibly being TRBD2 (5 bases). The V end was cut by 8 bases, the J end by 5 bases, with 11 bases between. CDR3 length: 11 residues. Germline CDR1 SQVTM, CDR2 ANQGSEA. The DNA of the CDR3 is TGCAGCCCCCGTGAGGGAGATACGCAGTATTTT. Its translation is CSPREGDTQYF.

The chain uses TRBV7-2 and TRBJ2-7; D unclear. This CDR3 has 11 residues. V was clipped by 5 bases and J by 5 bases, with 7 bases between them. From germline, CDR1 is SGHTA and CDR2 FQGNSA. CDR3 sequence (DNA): TGTGCCAGCAGCCCACTGAACGAGCAGTACTTC. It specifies CASSPLNEQYF.

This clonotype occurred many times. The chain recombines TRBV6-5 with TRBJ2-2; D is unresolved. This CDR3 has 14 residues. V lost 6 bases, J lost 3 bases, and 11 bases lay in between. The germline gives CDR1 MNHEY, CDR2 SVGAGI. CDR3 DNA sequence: TGTGCCAGCAGCTGGACGGGTTACACCGGGGAGCTGTTTTTT. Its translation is CASSWTGYTGELFF.

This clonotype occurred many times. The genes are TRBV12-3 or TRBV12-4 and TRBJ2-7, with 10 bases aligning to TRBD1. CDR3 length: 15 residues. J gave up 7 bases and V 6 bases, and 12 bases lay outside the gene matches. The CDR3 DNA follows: TGTGCCAGCAGCGACCCGGGACAGGGGCGTAGTGAGCAGTACTTC. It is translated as CASSDPGQGRSEQYF.

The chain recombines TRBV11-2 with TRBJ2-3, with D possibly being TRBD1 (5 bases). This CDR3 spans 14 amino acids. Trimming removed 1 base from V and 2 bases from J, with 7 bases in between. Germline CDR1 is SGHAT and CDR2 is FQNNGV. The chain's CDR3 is CASSLGGNTDTQYF. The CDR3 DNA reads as TGTGCCAGCAGCTTAGGGGGCAACACAGATACGCAGTATTTT.

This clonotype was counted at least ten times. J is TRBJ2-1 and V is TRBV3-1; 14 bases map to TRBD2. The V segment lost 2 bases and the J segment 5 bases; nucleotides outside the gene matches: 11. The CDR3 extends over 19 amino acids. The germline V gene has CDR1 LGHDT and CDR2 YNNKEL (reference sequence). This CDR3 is CASSQRTSGGLLPNNEQFF. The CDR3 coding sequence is TGTGCCAGCAGCCAACGGACTAGCGGGGGGCTCCTTCCCAACAATGAGCAGTTCTTC.